The following is a T cell receptor (beta chain) sequence with its context. Its specificity is not known. The sample comes from a study of ipilimumab plus nivolumab after autologous stem cell transplantation. CDR1 SGHNT and CDR2 YYREEE come from the germline V gene (reference sequence). The length of the CDR3 is 16 residues. V lost 4 bases to trimming and J lost 0 bases, with 17 bases between them. Data came from immunoSEQ multiplex PCR; TCRdb stores just in-frame clones and leaves some out. The sample contains around 15,000 clones, 80% to 85% of which appear only once. Patients got ipilimumab 1 mg/kg beginning 14 to 28 days post-transplant. Patients got 3 mg/kg IV nivolumab weeks 1, 4, 7, 10, then biweekly through week 26. Study results and caveats: The authors say TCR, Treg and microbiome findings warrant further study.

This TCR was sampled from a male donor with diffuse large B-cell lymphoma. Sequencing used PBMCs, obtained in a trial of ipilimumab plus nivolumab as post-transplant consolidation. The chain combines TRBV5-4 with TRBJ2-7; D is tentatively TRBD1 or TRBD2 (5 bases each). CDR3 in DNA: TGTGCCAGCAGCCGGATCGATGGGGCGGGCTCCTACGAGCAGTACTTC. Protein: CASSRIDGAGSYEQYF. Complete variable domain (other parts from reference TRBV5-4 and TRBJ2-7): ETGVTQSPTHLIKTRGQQVTLRCSSQSGHNTVSWYQQALGQGPQFIFQYYREEENGRGNFPPRFSGLQFPNYSSELNVNALELDDSALYLCASSRIDGAGSYEQYFGPGTRLTVT.